Shown below are 26 T cell receptor beta chains from a single sample sequenced in a study of beta chain features in type 1 diabetes. All of the isolated RNA was reverse transcribed, so expressed TCRB transcripts were sequenced. Measured with immunoSEQ multiplex PCR; TCRdb has only the in-frame clones, and not every one. The sample yields 860,000 or so clones, roughly 15% seen once. Material: naive CD4+ T cells from blood. Every receptor here comes from a woman aged 18 to 35 in good health.

A few counts support this clone. The chain joins TRBV28 to TRBJ2-1; D perhaps matches TRBD1 (6 bases). CDR1 is MDHEN and CDR2 is SYDVKM in the germline V gene. The V and J ends lost 4 bases and 14 bases respectively, with 21 bases between them. The CDR3 is 14 amino acids. The CDR3 region is CASSSPPATGVEFF. CDR3 in DNA: TGTGCCAGCAGTTCCCCTCCAGCGACAGGAGTCGAGTTCTTC.

This clone was detected a few times. Additional DNA sequences in this sample encode the identical CDR3. The V gene is TRBV9, the J gene TRBJ2-1, with 10 bases fitting TRBD2. The CDR3 is 15 amino acids. The J segment lost 4 bases and the V segment lost 3 bases, leaving 4 bases of the junction unmatched. CDR1 SGDLS and CDR2 YYNGEE come from the germline V gene. CDR3 loop: CASSAGLADYNEQFF. Written as DNA, the CDR3 is TGTGCCAGCAGCGCAGGACTAGCGGATTACAATGAGCAGTTCTTC.

The V gene is TRBV18, the J gene TRBJ2-3, with D tentatively TRBD2 (6 bases). The CDR3 runs to 16 residues. V lost 2 bases to trimming and J lost 2 bases, with 14 bases between them. In germline, CDR1 is KGHSH, CDR2 LQKENI. The CDR3 sequence: CASSPNGGTFTDTQYF. DNA for the CDR3: TGTGCCAGCTCACCAAACGGGGGAACCTTCACAGATACGCAGTATTTT.

Regarding this clone: Because the CDR3 is missing its conserved closing phenylalanine or tryptophan, this is likely a read error. The chain carries TRBV11-1 and TRBJ2-7; D possibly corresponds to TRBD2 (5 bases). Germline V gene lookup returns CDR1 SGHAT and CDR2 FQDESV (reference sequence). The V and J ends lost 1 base and 1 base respectively, with 11 bases between them. The CDR3 extends over 15 amino acids. The CDR3 is CASSLGIRGSYEQYL. CDR3 in DNA: TGTGCCAGCAGCTTAGGGATCCGGGGATCCTACGAGCAGTACCTC.

There are a few counts of this clone. The chain uses TRBV6-6 and TRBJ1-1, with D unresolved. Germline CDR1 and CDR2: MNHNY and SVGAGI (reference sequence). The V end was cut by 7 bases, the J end by 7 bases, with 19 bases between. The CDR3 is 14 residues long. CDR3 residues: CASTDQIKPDEAFF. The CDR3 coding sequence is TGTGCCAGCACCGACCAAATTAAGCCTGATGAAGCTTTCTTT.

There are a few counts of this clone. The rearrangement links TRBV6-1 to TRBJ1-1; D call uncertain. The germline gives CDR1 MNHNS, CDR2 SASEGT. With 4 bases removed from V and 0 bases from J, the gap between germline ends came to 6 bases. This CDR3 has 13 residues. The CDR3 DNA is TGTGCCAGCAGTGGGACTCTGAACACTGAAGCTTTCTTT. Protein: CASSGTLNTEAFF.

This chain links TRBV7-9 with TRBJ2-6, with D tentatively TRBD2 (6 bases). The CDR3 contains 17 residues. V was clipped by 5 bases and J by 0 bases, with 14 bases between them. Germline V CDR1 and CDR2: SEHNR, FQNEAQ (reference sequence). The CDR3 DNA sequence: TGTGCCAGCAGCCGATGGGAGGACATCTCTGGGGCCAACGTCCTGACTTTC. Residues: CASSRWEDISGANVLTF.

This clone was picked up a small number of times. The chain joins TRBV6-6 to TRBJ2-5, with D uncertain. The CDR3 has 13 residues. CDR1 is MNHNY, CDR2 SVGAGI, per germline (reference sequence). V lost 6 bases to trimming and J lost 4 bases, with 12 bases between them. Here the CDR3 DNA reads TGTGCCAGCAGATTAAATTCCCCAGAGACCCAGTACTTC. It translates to CASRLNSPETQYF.

V gene TRBV27 combines with J gene TRBJ2-2; D uncertain. This CDR3 comprises 15 residues. Germline lookup yields CDR1 MNHEY and CDR2 SMNVEV (reference sequence). Trimming stripped 4 bases from V and 3 bases from J, with 12 bases between. DNA for the CDR3: TGTGCCAGCAGTTCCTTTAATCGGGACACCGGGGAGCTGTTTTTT. This translates into CASSSFNRDTGELFF.

This chain uses TRBV29-1 with TRBJ2-2; 9 nucleotides agree with TRBD1. The CDR3 is made up of 16 amino acids. The ends lost 6 bases at V and 4 bases at J; junction bases unmatched: 12. Germline CDR1 SQVTM, CDR2 ANQGSEA. CDR3 DNA sequence: TGCAGCGTCCCGGGGTGGGGGACAGGGTCCACCGGGGAGCTGTTTTTT. Protein product: CSVPGWGTGSTGELFF.

This clone showed up just a few times. V usage is TRBV19 and J usage is TRBJ1-1, with a possible D match to TRBD1 (5 bases). V lost 3 bases and J 4 bases, leaving 9 bases between the germline ends. The germline CDR1 and CDR2 sequences are LNHDA and SQIVND (reference sequence). The CDR3 covers 13 residues. The CDR3 coding sequence is TGTGCCAGTAGTATCTCAGGGTTCACTGAAGCTTTCTTT. Translating it yields CASSISGFTEAFF.

The chain employs TRBV7-8 and TRBJ2-7, with D possibly TRBD2 on 5 matching bases. With 0 bases removed from V and 2 bases from J, the gap between germline ends came to 20 bases. The CDR3 is 18 residues long. Looked up from germline, CDR1 is SGHVS and CDR2 is FQNEAQ. In nucleotides, the CDR3 is TGTGCCAGCAGCTTAGCGGGCCGGCGGGCCGAGGCGGCCTACGAGCAGTACTTC. Protein sequence: CASSLAGRRAEAAYEQYF.

The V and J genes are TRBV19 and TRBJ2-1; 7 bases align to TRBD2. Per germline, CDR1 LNHDA and CDR2 SQIVND (reference sequence). The V segment lost 6 bases and the J segment 8 bases; nucleotides outside the gene matches: 7. The CDR3 is 13 amino acids. DNA of the CDR3: TGTGCCAGTAGCGGGAGGCCTGGGGATGAGCAGTTCTTC. It specifies CASSGRPGDEQFF.

For the CDR3, the DNA is TGTGCCAGCAGCTTAGCTACAGGGCAAGAGACCCAGTACTTC. Its translation: CASSLATGQETQYF. The V gene is TRBV7-6, the J gene TRBJ2-5, with D perhaps matching TRBD1 (6 bases). The germline V and J ends were trimmed by 0 bases and 2 bases, with 7 bases remaining between them. The CDR3 contains 14 residues. The germline CDR1 and CDR2 sequences are SGHVS and FNYEAQ.

This clone showed up just a few times. The CDR3 loop is CASSQEMSAGELFF. Written as DNA, the CDR3 is TGCGCCAGCAGCCAAGAAATGTCGGCCGGGGAGCTGTTTTTT. This sequence joins TRBV4-3 and TRBJ2-2; D unresolved. V was pared by 0 bases and J by 6 bases, with 8 bases between. The CDR3 totals 14 residues. The germline V gene encodes CDR1 LGHNA and CDR2 YSLEER.

This clone was found a few times. The V gene is TRBV7-9, the J gene TRBJ1-1; perhaps TRBD1 as D (5 bases). V was cut by 4 bases and J by 3 bases, with 9 bases left in between. The CDR3 covers 13 residues. CDR1 and CDR2 from the germline V gene are SEHNR and FQNEAQ (reference sequence). CDR3 sequence reads: CASSWTYDTEAFF. The DNA of the CDR3 is TGTGCCAGCAGCTGGACATATGACACTGAAGCTTTCTTT.

This clone occurred a few times. The chain is built from TRBV6-5 and TRBJ2-2; tentative D call: TRBD2 (5 bases). The CDR3 loop spans 14 amino acids. CDR1 and CDR2 (germline): MNHEY, SVGAGI. Deletions cut 5 bases from V and 7 bases from J, with 14 bases between. The CDR3 is CASSKRGGSGELFF. In nucleotides, the CDR3 is TGTGCCAGCAGTAAACGAGGTGGGAGCGGGGAGCTGTTTTTT.

The chain recombines TRBV28 with TRBJ2-6; 8 nucleotides agree with TRBD2. J lost 0 bases, V lost 5 bases, and 9 bases had no gene match. Germline V gene sequence: CDR1 MDHEN, CDR2 SYDVKM. The CDR3 spans 18 residues. CDR3 nucleotide sequence: TGTGCCAGCAGTCCGATAGCGGGACCGAGCTCTGGGGCCAACGTCCTGACTTTC. Its protein is CASSPIAGPSSGANVLTF.

The table lists this clone with a few counts. This chain uses TRBV7-3 with TRBJ2-1; 10 bases match TRBD1. The CDR3 consists of 15 residues. V gave up 0 bases and J gave up 8 bases; unmatched junction bases: 4. From germline, CDR1 is SGHTA and CDR2 FQGTGA. The CDR3 is CASSLTGTGDYEQFF. DNA of the CDR3: TGTGCCAGCAGCTTAACTGGGACAGGGGATTATGAGCAGTTCTTC.

The chain uses TRBV7-9 and TRBJ2-5; no firm D call. Trimming shortened V by 5 bases and J by 5 bases, and 9 bases separated the two germline ends. This CDR3 comprises 12 residues. Germline V CDR1 and CDR2: SEHNR, FQNEAQ (reference sequence). The CDR3 coding sequence is TGTGCCAGCAGCCGTCCTGGGGAGACCCAGTACTTC. This sequence encodes CASSRPGETQYF.

The sample holds a few counts of this clone. The chain recombines TRBV7-9 with TRBJ1-2, with D uncertain. Looked up from germline, CDR1 is SEHNR and CDR2 is FQNEAQ (reference sequence). Trimming took 1 base from V and 6 from J, leaving 6 bases between them. The CDR3 runs 12 residues. CDR3 sequence reads: CASSLGPNGYTF. The CDR3 DNA sequence: TGTGCCAGCAGCTTAGGACCAAATGGCTACACCTTC.

The V and J genes are TRBV7-3 and TRBJ2-1; D is ambiguous. Trimming cost V 3 bases and J 5 bases, with 11 bases left between them. CDR1 is SGHTA and CDR2 is FQGTGA in the germline V gene. The CDR3 has 14 residues. The CDR3 is CASSFPERNNEQFF. For the CDR3, the DNA is TGTGCCAGCAGCTTTCCGGAGAGAAACAATGAGCAGTTCTTC. The complete variable domain, with remaining parts taken from reference TRBV7-3 and TRBJ2-1, reads GAGVSQTPSNKVTEKGKYVELRCDPISGHTALYWYRQSLGQGPEFLIYFQGTGAADDSGLPNDRFFAVRPEGSVSTLKIQRTERGDSAVYLCASSFPERNNEQFFGPGTRLTVL.

Remarks on this clone: The same CDR3 arises from other DNA sequences in this sample as well. The rearrangement uses TRBV5-1 and TRBJ2-7, with D maybe TRBD2 (6 bases). The CDR3 runs to 14 residues. Trimming pared 0 bases from V and 1 base from J, leaving 8 bases between. Looked up from germline, CDR1 is SGHRS and CDR2 is YFSETQ. CDR3 in DNA: TGCGCCAGCAGCTTGGCCGGGGGTTCCTACGAGCAGTACTTC. This gives the protein CASSLAGGSYEQYF. The whole variable domain, remainder taken from reference TRBV5-1 and TRBJ2-7, is KAGVTQTPRYLIKTRGQQVTLSCSPISGHRSVSWYQQTPGQGLQFLFEYFSETQRNKGNFPGRFSGRQFSNSRSEMNVSTLELGDSALYLCASSLAGGSYEQYFGPGTRLTVT.

This clone was detected only a few times. The chain combines TRBV10-2 with TRBJ2-1; 7 bases fit TRBD1. CDR3 length: 14 residues. J gave up 0 bases and V 5 bases, and 1 base lay outside the gene matches. Germline CDR1 reads WSHSY; CDR2 reads SAAADI. The CDR3: CASSRTGSYNEQFF. The DNA of the CDR3 is TGCGCCAGCAGTAGGACAGGCTCCTACAATGAGCAGTTCTTC.

This chain joins TRBV6-1 and TRBJ2-6; a weak D match, TRBD2 (6 bases). Trimming took 2 bases from V and 12 from J, leaving 14 bases between them. The CDR3 consists of 14 residues. Germline loops: CDR1 MNHNS, CDR2 SASEGT. This chain's CDR3 is CASSERPTSTVLTF. The CDR3 nucleotides read TGTGCCAGCAGTGAACGGCCCACTAGCACCGTCCTGACTTTC.

The genes are TRBV27 and TRBJ1-5; TRBD1 matches at 10 bases. After removal of 2 bases from V and 5 bases from J, the junction contained 6 bases not matched to a gene. The length of the CDR3 is 16 residues. Germline CDR1 reads MNHEY; CDR2 reads SMNVEV (reference sequence). Here the CDR3 DNA reads TGTGCCAGCAGTTTACTGGGACAGGGGACAGATCAGCCCCAGCATTTT. This sequence encodes CASSLLGQGTDQPQHF.